One sample yielded the 21 T cell receptor beta chains listed below, sequenced in a study of CD8 T cells in ankylosing spondylitis listed by TCRdb under 2017. Libraries were made using 5' RACE. Sequencing relied on an Illumina HiSeq 2500. TCRdb took the public reads, trimmed them with fastp at Q25, ran MiXCR for clone calling and kept in-frame beta chains. Identical CDR3 proteins give one entry, which carries the most common genes and DNA. Across this sample there are 150,000 to 200,000 distinct CDR3 sequences, with about a third seen only once. The top ten constitute 4.5% to 6% of the sample. Sequencing was done on a sample of synovial fluid, either unsorted or a sorted T cell fraction (not recorded which). The source of these receptors is a male donor with ankylosing spondylitis.

This clonotype has at least ten counts. The V and J genes are TRBV5-4 and TRBJ2-5, with D possibly matching TRBD2 (6 bases). The germline V and J ends were trimmed by 0 bases and 8 bases, with 17 bases remaining between them. The CDR3 totals 15 residues. CDR1 SGHNT and CDR2 YYREEE come from the germline V gene (reference sequence). DNA of the CDR3: TGTGCCAGCAGCTTGGAAGGTGACCCCGGGGGAACCCAGTACTTC. Its translation is CASSLEGDPGGTQYF.

This clonotype was seen ten or more times. The chain employs TRBV20-1 and TRBJ2-7, with 10 bases aligning to TRBD2. The germline V gene encodes CDR1 DFQATT and CDR2 SNEGSKA (reference sequence). CDR3 length: 14 residues. The V segment lost 5 bases and the J segment 6 bases; nucleotides outside the gene matches: 10. The CDR3 protein is CSAPLGAGGTEQYF. CDR3 DNA sequence: TGCAGTGCTCCCCTGGGAGCGGGAGGGACCGAGCAGTACTTC.

This clonotype was picked up many times. The chain combines TRBV29-1 with TRBJ1-1; a weak D match, TRBD1 (5 bases). Trimming cost V 7 bases and J 6 bases, with 15 bases left between them. The CDR3 is 12 residues long. CDR1 is SQVTM, CDR2 ANQGSEA, per germline. The CDR3 protein is CSASRDSAEAFF. The CDR3 DNA is TGCAGCGCCAGCCGGGACTCGGCTGAAGCTTTCTTT.

V and J are TRBV2 and TRBJ2-1; TRBD2 matches 10 bases. CDR1 and CDR2 (germline): SNHLY, FYNNEI. The ends lost 7 bases at V and 4 bases at J; junction bases unmatched: 7. The CDR3 spans 15 residues. CDR3 residues: CASKASSGGYNEQFF. CDR3 coding DNA: TGTGCCAGCAAGGCCTCTAGCGGGGGATACAATGAGCAGTTCTTC.

This clonotype was seen ten or more times. The chain employs TRBV20-1 and TRBJ1-2; 12 bases fit TRBD1. The CDR3 spans 15 residues. Trimming took 4 bases from V and 7 from J; bases not matched to a gene: 10. Germline CDR1 is DFQATT and CDR2 is SNEGSKA (reference sequence). DNA of the CDR3: TGCAGTGCTAAGGCCGGGACAGGGGGCGGACGTGGCTACACCTTC. Its translation: CSAKAGTGGGRGYTF.

The sample holds one count of this clonotype. The chain employs TRBV28 and TRBJ1-4; the D is unclear. The CDR3 loop spans 14 amino acids. The germline V gene encodes CDR1 MDHEN and CDR2 SYDVKM. V dropped 5 bases and J dropped 8 bases, with 15 bases sitting between them. The CDR3 here is CASSVTPVGEKLFF. The DNA of the CDR3 is TGTGCCAGCAGTGTCACCCCCGTGGGCGAAAAACTGTTTTTT.

The chain carries TRBV20-1 and TRBJ1-2; D gene ambiguous. Germline CDR1 DFQATT, CDR2 SNEGSKA (reference sequence). With 5 bases removed from V and 8 bases from J, the gap between germline ends came to 27 bases. CDR3 size: 16 residues. The CDR3 spells CSAPPPNGPPGVGYTF. CDR3 DNA: TGCAGTGCTCCGCCTCCGAACGGACCGCCGGGCGTGGGCTACACCTTC.

The V call is TRBV7-2, the J call TRBJ2-2; the D gene could be TRBD1 or TRBD2 (5 bases each). Germline values: CDR1 SGHTA, CDR2 FQGNSA. The CDR3 runs to 13 residues. The V and J ends lost 2 bases and 6 bases respectively, with 7 bases between them. The CDR3 region has the DNA TGTGCCAGCAGCTTACCGGGGCCCGGGGAGCTGTTTTTT. Protein sequence: CASSLPGPGELFF.

The V gene is TRBV24-1, the J gene TRBJ1-3, with 8 bases matching TRBD1. This CDR3 region has 16 residues. Germline assignment: CDR1 KGHDR and CDR2 SFDVKD. V was clipped by 0 bases and J by 2 bases; unmatched bases: 2. CDR3 nucleotide sequence: TGTGCCACCAGTGATTTGACGGACAGGGCTGGAAACACCATATATTTT. Its translation: CATSDLTDRAGNTIYF.

The rearrangement joins TRBV13 to TRBJ2-1; D is possibly TRBD2 (6 bases). V lost 6 bases and J lost 5, with 20 bases in between. From germline, CDR1 is PRHDT and CDR2 FYEKMQ (reference sequence). This CDR3 comprises 16 residues. CDR3 loop: CASRQGPQWEDNEQFF. In DNA, the CDR3 is TGTGCCAGCAGACAAGGGCCCCAGTGGGAGGACAATGAGCAGTTCTTC.

Comments on this clonotype: The limits of the CDR3 on the DNA are not certain, so only TCRdb's listed CDR3 is given. The chain couples TRBV7-5 to TRBJ2-1; no DNA check was done on the table's D call, TRBD2. TRBV7-5 is termed a pseudogene. The CDR3 totals 16 residues, both ends included. This CDR3 reads CISVSEGVRVEGEQFF.

This clonotype was seen repeatedly, ten times or more. The chain is built from TRBV6-5 and TRBJ1-5, with TRBD1 as a possible D gene (5 bases). This CDR3 has 15 residues. Trimming shortened V by 5 bases and J by 3 bases, and 14 bases separated the two germline ends. The germline V gene has CDR1 MNHEY and CDR2 SVGAGI. In DNA form, the CDR3 reads TGTGCCAGCAGTCCCCGGGACGGGGTCAATCAGCCCCAGCATTTT. This sequence encodes CASSPRDGVNQPQHF.

This clonotype was observed once. The chain links TRBV7-2 to TRBJ2-1; D uncertain. CDR3 length equals 13 residues. V dropped 1 base and J dropped 7 bases, with 8 bases sitting between them. Germline V gives CDR1 SGHTA, CDR2 FQGNSA. The CDR3 sequence: CASSLGVPNEQFF. The CDR3 DNA sequence: TGTGCCAGCAGCTTAGGGGTGCCGAATGAGCAGTTCTTC.

This clonotype was counted ten times or more. CDR3 nucleotide sequence: TGTGCCAGCAAGGGACAGGGGGACACTGAAGCTTTCTTT. Encoded protein: CASKGQGDTEAFF. The rearrangement joins TRBV2 to TRBJ1-1, with TRBD1 matching over 11 bases. This CDR3 is 13 amino acids long. The V segment lost 7 bases and the J segment 3 bases; nucleotides outside the gene matches: 1. Per germline, CDR1 SNHLY and CDR2 FYNNEI.

The CDR3 here is CASRTESSNQPQHF. CDR3 nucleotides: TGTGCCAGTCGGACGGAGTCCAGCAATCAGCCCCAGCATTTT. The chain combines TRBV19 with TRBJ1-5, with D unresolved. V lost 8 bases, J lost 1 base, and 12 bases lay in between. This CDR3 is 14 amino acids long. Germline-derived CDR1 and CDR2 are LNHDA and SQIVND (reference sequence).

V usage is TRBV11-3 and J usage is TRBJ2-2; TRBD1 might be the D (5 bases). The CDR3 extends over 15 amino acids. Trimming shortened V by 3 bases and J by 0 bases, and 8 bases separated the two germline ends. The germline CDR1 and CDR2 sequences are SGHNT and YENEEA. CDR3 in DNA: TGTGCCAGCAGCTTGGGCAGGGCGAACACCGGGGAGCTGTTTTTT. Its translation: CASSLGRANTGELFF.

The chain recombines TRBV28 with TRBJ2-7, with TRBD2 matching over 13 bases. V was pared by 7 bases and J by 3 bases, with 9 bases of the junction left unmatched. CDR3 size: 16 residues. Germline V lookup: CDR1 MDHEN, CDR2 SYDVKM. The CDR3 loop reads CASTPPGLAGVYEQYF. As DNA, the CDR3 is TGTGCCAGCACCCCTCCCGGACTAGCGGGAGTCTACGAGCAGTACTTC.

This rearrangement joins TRBV7-6 to TRBJ2-7, with unresolved D. Germline V gene lookup returns CDR1 SGHVS and CDR2 FNYEAQ. There are 15 residues in the CDR3. The V and J ends lost 2 bases and 2 bases respectively, with 13 bases between them. The CDR3: CASSLFPDGAYEQYF. As DNA, the CDR3 is TGTGCCAGCAGCTTATTCCCGGACGGAGCCTACGAGCAGTACTTC.

This clonotype was seen only once. CDR3 sequence: CSARDQTAPYF. The CDR3, as DNA: TGCAGTGCTAGAGACCAGACAGCTCCGTACTTC. The chain is built from TRBV20-1 and TRBJ2-7; tentatively, D is TRBD1 (5 bases). This CDR3 region has 11 residues. The V end lost 0 bases, the J end lost 12 bases, and 12 bases lay between the germline ends. Germline CDR1 and CDR2: DFQATT and SNEGSKA (reference sequence).

This clonotype was counted once. Possible read error: a much larger clone is one base away. V is TRBV5-1 and J is TRBJ2-3; possible D gene TRBD1, 7 bases. This CDR3 contains 15 residues. Between the trimmed V and J ends, which lost 4 bases and 3 bases, there was a span of 15 bases. Germline CDR1 SGHRS, CDR2 YFSETQ. The CDR3 DNA follows: TGCGCCAGCAGCCAGAGACAGGGAGGAACAGATACGCAGTATTTT. Translation gives CASSQRQGGTDTQYF.

At least ten counts were recorded for this clonotype. The chain links TRBV5-6 to TRBJ2-7, with D perhaps matching TRBD1 (5 bases). CDR1 is SGHDT and CDR2 is YYEEEE in the germline V gene. V lost 0 bases to trimming and J lost 4 bases, with 14 bases between them. CDR3 size: 15 residues. CDR3 loop: CASSLAVPGSYEQYF. Here the CDR3 DNA reads TGTGCCAGCAGCTTGGCCGTGCCAGGGTCTTACGAGCAGTACTTC.